The 2 T cell receptor beta chains below come from one sample, sequenced in a study of blood T cell repertoires in COVID-19. Sequencing was performed with immunoSEQ multiplex PCR; in TCRdb, only in-frame clones are kept and a portion is missing. In the table there are approximately 150,000 clones, around 87% of which are singletons. The specimen was peripheral blood. The receptors here all came from a woman aged 45-60 years with active or convalescent COVID-19.

The chain couples TRBV6-2 or TRBV6-3 to TRBJ2-1; 11 positions match TRBD2. J was trimmed by 6 bases and V by 4 bases; bases with no gene match: 11. CDR3 length equals 17 residues. CDR1 MNHEY and CDR2 SVGEGT come from the germline V gene. CDR3: CASSSRILAGAVNEQFF. The CDR3 DNA follows: TGTGCCAGCAGTTCCCGAATACTAGCGGGAGCAGTCAATGAGCAGTTCTTC.

The chain recombines TRBV12-5 with TRBJ1-1; 10 bases map to TRBD1. V dropped 6 bases and J dropped 11; count of bases not matched to a gene: 9. In germline, CDR1 is LGHNT, CDR2 FRNRAP. The CDR3 covers 13 residues. The CDR3 nucleotides are TGTGCTAGTGGACCTGACAGGGGGCGTGGGGCTTTCTTT. Encoded protein: CASGPDRGRGAFF.